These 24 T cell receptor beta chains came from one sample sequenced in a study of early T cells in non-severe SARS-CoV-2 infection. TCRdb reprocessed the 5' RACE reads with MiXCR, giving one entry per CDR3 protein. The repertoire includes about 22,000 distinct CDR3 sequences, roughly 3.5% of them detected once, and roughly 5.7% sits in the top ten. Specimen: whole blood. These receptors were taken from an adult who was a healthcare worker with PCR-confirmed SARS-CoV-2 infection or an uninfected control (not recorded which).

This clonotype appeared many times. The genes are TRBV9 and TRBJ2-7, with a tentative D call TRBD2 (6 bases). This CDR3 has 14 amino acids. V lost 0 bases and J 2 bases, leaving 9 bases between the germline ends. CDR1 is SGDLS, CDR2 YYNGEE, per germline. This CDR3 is CASSVAEGTYEQYF. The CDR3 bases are TGTGCCAGCAGCGTAGCGGAGGGTACCTACGAGCAGTACTTC.

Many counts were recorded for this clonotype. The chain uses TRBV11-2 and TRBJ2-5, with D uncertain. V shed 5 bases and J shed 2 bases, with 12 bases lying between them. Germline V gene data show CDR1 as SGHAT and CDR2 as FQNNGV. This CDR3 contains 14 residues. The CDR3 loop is CASSISLMQETQYF. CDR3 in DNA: TGTGCCAGCAGCATTAGTCTCATGCAAGAGACCCAGTACTTC.

The CDR3 loop is CASSLGDIIQETQYF. CDR3 in DNA: TGTGCCAGCAGTCTAGGGGATATCATACAAGAGACCCAGTACTTC. V is TRBV5-5 and J is TRBJ2-5; perhaps TRBD1 as D (5 bases). Trimming stripped 5 bases from V and 2 bases from J, with 16 bases between. CDR3 length equals 15 residues. Per the germline V gene, CDR1 is SGHKS and CDR2 is YYEKEE (reference sequence).

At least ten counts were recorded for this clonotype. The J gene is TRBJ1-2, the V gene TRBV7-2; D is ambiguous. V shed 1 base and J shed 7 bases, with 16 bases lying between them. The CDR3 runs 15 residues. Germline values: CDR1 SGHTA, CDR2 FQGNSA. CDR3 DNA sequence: TGTGCCAGCAGCTTAGGGGGAATGCATGTGGGTGGCTACACCTTC. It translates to CASSLGGMHVGGYTF.

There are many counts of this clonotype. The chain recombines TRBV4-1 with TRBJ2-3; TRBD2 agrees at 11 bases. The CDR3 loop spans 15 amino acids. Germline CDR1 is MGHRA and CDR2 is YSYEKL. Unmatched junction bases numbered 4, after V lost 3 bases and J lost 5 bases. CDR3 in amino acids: CASSHGTSGGDTQYF. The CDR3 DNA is TGCGCCAGCAGCCACGGAACTAGCGGGGGAGATACGCAGTATTTT.

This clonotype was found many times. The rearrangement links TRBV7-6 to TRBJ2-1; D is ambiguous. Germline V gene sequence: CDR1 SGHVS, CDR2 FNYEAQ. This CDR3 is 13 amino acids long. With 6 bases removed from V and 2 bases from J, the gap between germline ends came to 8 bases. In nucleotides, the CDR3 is TGTGCCAGCAGTCAATCCCCCTACAATGAGCAGTTCTTC. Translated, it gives CASSQSPYNEQFF.

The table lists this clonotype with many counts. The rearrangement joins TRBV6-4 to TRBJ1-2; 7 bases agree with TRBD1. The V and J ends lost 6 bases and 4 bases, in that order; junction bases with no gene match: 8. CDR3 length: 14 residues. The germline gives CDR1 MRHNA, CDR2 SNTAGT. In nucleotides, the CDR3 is TGTGCCAGCAGACAGTCCCCAGGGGGCTATGGCTACACCTTC. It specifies CASRQSPGGYGYTF.

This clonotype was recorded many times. This chain's CDR3 is CASGYNEQFF. CDR3 coding DNA: TGCGCCAGCGGTTACAATGAGCAGTTCTTC. The chain carries TRBV10-1 and TRBJ2-1; D unclear. Germline V gives CDR1 WNHNN, CDR2 SYGVQD (reference sequence). The CDR3 consists of 10 residues. Trimming took 8 bases from V and 4 from J, leaving 3 bases between them.

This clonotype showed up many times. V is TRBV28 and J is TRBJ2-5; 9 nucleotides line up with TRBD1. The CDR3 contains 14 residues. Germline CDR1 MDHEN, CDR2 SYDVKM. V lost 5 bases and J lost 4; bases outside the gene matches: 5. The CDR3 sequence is CASSPDRGAETQYF. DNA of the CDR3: TGTGCCAGCAGTCCAGACAGGGGGGCAGAGACCCAGTACTTC.

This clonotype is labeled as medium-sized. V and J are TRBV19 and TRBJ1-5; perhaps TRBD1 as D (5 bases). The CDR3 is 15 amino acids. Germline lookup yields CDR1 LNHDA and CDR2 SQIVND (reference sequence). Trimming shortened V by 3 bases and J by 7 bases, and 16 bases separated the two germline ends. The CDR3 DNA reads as TGTGCCAGTAGTATTATTCGGGGGGATTGGCAGCCCCAGCATTTT. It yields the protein CASSIIRGDWQPQHF.

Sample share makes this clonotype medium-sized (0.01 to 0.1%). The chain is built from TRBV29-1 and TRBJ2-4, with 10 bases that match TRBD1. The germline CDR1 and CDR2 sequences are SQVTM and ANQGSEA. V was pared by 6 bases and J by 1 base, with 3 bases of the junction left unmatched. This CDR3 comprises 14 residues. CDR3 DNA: TGCAGCGTGGAGGGACAGGGGGCCAAAAACATTCAGTACTTC. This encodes CSVEGQGAKNIQYF.

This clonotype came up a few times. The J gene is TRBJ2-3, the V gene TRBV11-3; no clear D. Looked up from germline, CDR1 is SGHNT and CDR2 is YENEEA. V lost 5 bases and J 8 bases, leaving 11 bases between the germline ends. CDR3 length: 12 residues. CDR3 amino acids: CASSDRALTQYF. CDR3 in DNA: TGTGCCAGCAGCGACCGGGCCCTTACGCAGTATTTT.

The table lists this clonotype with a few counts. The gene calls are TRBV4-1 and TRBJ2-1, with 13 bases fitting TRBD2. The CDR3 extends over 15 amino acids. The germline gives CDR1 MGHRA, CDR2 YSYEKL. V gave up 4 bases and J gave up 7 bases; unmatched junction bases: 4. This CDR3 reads CASSPRTSGGNEQFF. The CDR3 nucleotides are TGCGCCAGCAGCCCTCGGACTAGCGGGGGTAATGAGCAGTTCTTC.

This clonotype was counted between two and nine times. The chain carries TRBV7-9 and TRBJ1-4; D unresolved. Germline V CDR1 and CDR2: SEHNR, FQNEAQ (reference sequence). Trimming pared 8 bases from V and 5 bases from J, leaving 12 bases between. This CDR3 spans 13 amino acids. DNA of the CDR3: TGTGCCAGCGTTCTAAACCCCAATGAAAAACTGTTTTTT. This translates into CASVLNPNEKLFF. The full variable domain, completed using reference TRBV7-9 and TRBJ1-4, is DTGVSQNPRHKITKRGQNVTFRCDPISEHNRLYWYRQTLGQGPEFLTYFQNEAQLEKSRLLSDRFSAERPKGSFSTLEIQRTEQGDSAMYLCASVLNPNEKLFFGSGTQLSVL.

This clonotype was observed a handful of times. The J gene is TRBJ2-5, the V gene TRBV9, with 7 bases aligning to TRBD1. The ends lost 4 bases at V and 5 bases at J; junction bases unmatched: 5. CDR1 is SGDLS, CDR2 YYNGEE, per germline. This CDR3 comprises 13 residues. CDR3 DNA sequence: TGTGCCAGCAGCACGACAGGGCCGGAGACCCAGTACTTC. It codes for CASSTTGPETQYF.

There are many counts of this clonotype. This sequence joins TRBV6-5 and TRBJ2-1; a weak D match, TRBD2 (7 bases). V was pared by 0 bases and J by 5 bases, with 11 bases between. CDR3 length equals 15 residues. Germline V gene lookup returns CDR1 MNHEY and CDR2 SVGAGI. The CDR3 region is CASSYSRGPNNEQFF. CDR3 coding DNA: TGTGCCAGCAGTTACTCGCGGGGGCCAAACAATGAGCAGTTCTTC.

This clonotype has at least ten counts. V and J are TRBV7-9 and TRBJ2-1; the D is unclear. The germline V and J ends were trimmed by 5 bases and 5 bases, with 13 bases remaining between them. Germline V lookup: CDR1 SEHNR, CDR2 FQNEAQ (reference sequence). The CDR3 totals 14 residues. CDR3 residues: CASSQGPYHNEQFF. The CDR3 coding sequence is TGTGCCAGCAGCCAAGGACCATACCACAATGAGCAGTTCTTC.

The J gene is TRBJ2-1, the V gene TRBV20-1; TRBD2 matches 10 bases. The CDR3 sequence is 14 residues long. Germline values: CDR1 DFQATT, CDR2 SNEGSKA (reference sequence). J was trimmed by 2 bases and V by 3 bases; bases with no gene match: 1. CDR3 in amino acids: CSASSGRTYNEQFF. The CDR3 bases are TGCAGTGCTAGTAGCGGGAGGACCTACAATGAGCAGTTCTTC.

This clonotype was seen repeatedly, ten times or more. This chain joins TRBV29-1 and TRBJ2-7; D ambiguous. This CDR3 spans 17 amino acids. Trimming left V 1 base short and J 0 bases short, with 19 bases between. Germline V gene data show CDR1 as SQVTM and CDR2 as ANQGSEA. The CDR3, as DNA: TGCAGCGTTGAAGCGGAAGGACGGGCACCCTTCTCCTACGAGCAGTACTTC. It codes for CSVEAEGRAPFSYEQYF.

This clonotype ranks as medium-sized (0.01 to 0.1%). CDR3 DNA sequence: TGTGCCAGTAGTATCTCTCGGGGAGGGCCCGGTGAGCAGTTCTTC. Translated, it gives CASSISRGGPGEQFF. The chain couples TRBV19 to TRBJ2-1; 7 bases are a match to TRBD2. The V gene end was trimmed by 3 bases and the J gene end by 9 bases; junction bases not matched to a gene: 11. Per germline, CDR1 LNHDA and CDR2 SQIVND (reference sequence). The CDR3 is 15 amino acids.

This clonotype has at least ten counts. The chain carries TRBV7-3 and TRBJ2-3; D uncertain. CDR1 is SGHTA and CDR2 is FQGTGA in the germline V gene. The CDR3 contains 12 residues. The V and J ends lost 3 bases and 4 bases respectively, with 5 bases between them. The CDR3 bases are TGTGCCAGCAGCTTTAACGCAGATACGCAGTATTTT. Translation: CASSFNADTQYF. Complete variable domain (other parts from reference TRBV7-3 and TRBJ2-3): GAGVSQTPSNKVTEKGKYVELRCDPISGHTALYWYRQSLGQGPEFLIYFQGTGAADDSGLPNDRFFAVRPEGSVSTLKIQRTERGDSAVYLCASSFNADTQYFGPGTRLTVL.

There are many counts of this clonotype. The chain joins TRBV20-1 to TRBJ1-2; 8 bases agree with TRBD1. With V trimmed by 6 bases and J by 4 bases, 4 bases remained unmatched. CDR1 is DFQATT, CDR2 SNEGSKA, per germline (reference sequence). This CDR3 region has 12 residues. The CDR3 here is CSAPDRGYGYTF. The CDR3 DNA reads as TGCAGTGCACCCGACAGGGGCTATGGCTACACCTTC.

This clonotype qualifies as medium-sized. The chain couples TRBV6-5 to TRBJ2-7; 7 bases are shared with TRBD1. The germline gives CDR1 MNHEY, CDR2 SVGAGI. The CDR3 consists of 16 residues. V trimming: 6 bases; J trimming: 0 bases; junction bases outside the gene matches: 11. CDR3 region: CASRPDRAQFSYEQYF. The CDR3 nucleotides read TGTGCCAGCAGACCAGACAGGGCTCAATTCTCCTACGAGCAGTACTTC.

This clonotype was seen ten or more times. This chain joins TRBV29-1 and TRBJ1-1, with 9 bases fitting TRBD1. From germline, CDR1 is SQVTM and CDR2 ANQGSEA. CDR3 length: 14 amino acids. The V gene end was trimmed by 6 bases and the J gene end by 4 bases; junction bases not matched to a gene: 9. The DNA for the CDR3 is TGCAGCGTGAGGGAGGGACAGGGAGTCACTGAAGCTTTCTTT. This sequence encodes CSVREGQGVTEAFF.